This section outlines one TCR beta chain sequence together with its context. Trimming removed 7 bases from V and 7 bases from J; junction bases left unmatched: 10. The CDR3 is 15 residues long. CDR1 MNHEY and CDR2 SVGAGI come from the germline V gene. The data were taken from a study of blood T cell repertoires in COVID-19. Across the whole study: Samples came from the United States, Italy and Spain, spanning acute and convalescent COVID-19.

Sequencing was performed with immunoSEQ multiplex PCR; in TCRdb, only in-frame clones are kept and a portion is missing. The sample yields tens of thousands of clones, 82% seen once. This TCR was sampled from a woman aged 70-85 years with acute or convalescent COVID-19. The genes are TRBV6-5 and TRBJ2-1, with 10 bases matching TRBD2. Source material: peripheral blood. CDR3 sequence (DNA): TGTGCCAGCACCCCCGGGGCTAGCGGGAGAAATGAGCAGTTCTTC. As protein: CASTPGASGRNEQFF.